This note documents a single T cell receptor (beta chain) sequence. Its antigen specificity is not known. Per-nucleotide qualities are absent, and no much larger clonotype sits a single base away. The sample belongs to a study of beta chain features in type 1 diabetes (dated by TCRdb to about 2018). In the study overall: No differences in mean age, gender distribution, total cell number or subset yield were found between patients and healthy donors. A total of roughly 110 million sorted cells were examined across all samples, and the number of cells per subset was strongly correlated with RNA yield. In the study, recently diagnosed type 1 diabetes patients and matched healthy donors were compared on the TCRB repertoires of their sorted circulating CD4+ T cell subsets. Naive and central memory subsets were obtained from all 28 donors, but regulatory and stem cell-like memory subsets were isolated from only 8 patients and roughly eight healthy donors. The research as a whole found: PCR may preferentially amplify shorter templates, but because patient and control samples were amplified and corrected together, any resulting skew would affect both groups equally. At VDJ recombination sites, patients with type 1 diabetes made fewer insertions and deleted more nucleotides, a pattern implying thymic rearrangement abnormalities. Because cDNA was sequenced instead of genomic DNA, activated cells with high expression could be over-represented, although the groups did not differ in activation or CD3 levels. The naive, central memory and regulatory TCRB repertoires appeared to resemble one another more closely among patients than among healthy donors. Because the HLA sub-analyses included only small numbers of individuals, any influence of HLA type on TCRB rearrangement was left unresolved. In all four CD4+ subsets, TCRB CDR3 length was moderately but significantly shorter in type 1 diabetes patients.

The entire isolated RNA was reverse transcribed using the High Capacity cDNA Reverse Transcription Kit, and thus expressed TCRB transcripts were sequenced. Deep immunoSEQ sequencing was applied to naive, central memory and regulatory T cell samples, giving an average of roughly 3.6 million total reads per sample. After sorted cells were lysed in RLT buffer, RNA was extracted with DNase-treated RNeasy Micro or Mini kits, with the choice depending on cell number. To prevent cross-contamination, every cell subset was processed on its own, while patient and healthy donor samples were processed together. Using the immunoSEQ multiplex PCR, TCRB sequences were amplified from cDNA into 87-bp fragments spanning the CDR3 region. The amplicons were sequenced using the Illumina HiSeq platform. On the study's bioinformatics: PCR bias was corrected computationally using synthetic template baselines, and reads within Hamming distance 2 were collapsed, with unmergeable singletons discarded. Reads were aligned against IMGT so that V, D and J genes, CDR3 length and insertions or deletions at six rearrangement sites could be assigned. Clonotype counts were normalized to sorted cell number within each subset before computing true diversity and Gini coefficients with the tcR R package. The overlap coefficient, calculated on TCRB nucleotide sequences, was used to measure repertoire sharing. Out-of-frame TCRB sequences from naive cells were analyzed as a proxy for the pre-selection repertoire. The clones in this table, taken by TCRdb from immuneACCESS, are in-frame only. Not every clone is retained; where verified, under half of the shortfall comes from an unresolved V gene, and the cause of the rest is unknown. The V and J calls and the clone size are those of that table, but D and trimming were determined from the DNA. For this sample there are nearly 700,000 clones; roughly 12% appear just once. The top ten constitute roughly 0.022% of the sample.

A single peripheral blood draw of around 100 mL on average was collected from each donor into heparinised tubes. A BD FACSAria II and a panel including CD45RO, CCR7, CD25, CD127, CD95 and CD27 were used to sort naive, central memory, regulatory and stem cell-like memory CD4+ T cells. Every sorted population had a purity above 98%. PBMCs were isolated right away by Lymphoprep density gradient centrifugation and were stained directly, without culture. Samples were stained and sorted in pairs, with one healthy donor and one patient per experiment, so that batch effects were minimized. Cut back by 3 bases and 0 bases, the V and J ends lie 12 bases apart. The cysteine opens and the phenylalanine closes a CDR3 of 15 amino acids. Left in the record is the CDR3 DNA by itself, 45 bases read in frame from the first base. The germline V gene specifies MGHRA as CDR1 and YSYEKL as CDR2.

The material sequenced was naive CD4+ T cells from blood. The cell subset or site label on this specimen signifies: true naive CD4+ T cells. This clonotype was sampled from a man aged 18-30 years with type 1 diabetes. The chain is made from TRBV4-1 and TRBJ2-7, with a weak D call of TRBD1 (6 bases match). The CDR3 reads CASSQTDRSSYEQYF. The bases read TGCGCCAGCAGCCAGACGGACAGAAGCTCCTACGAGCAGTACTTC.